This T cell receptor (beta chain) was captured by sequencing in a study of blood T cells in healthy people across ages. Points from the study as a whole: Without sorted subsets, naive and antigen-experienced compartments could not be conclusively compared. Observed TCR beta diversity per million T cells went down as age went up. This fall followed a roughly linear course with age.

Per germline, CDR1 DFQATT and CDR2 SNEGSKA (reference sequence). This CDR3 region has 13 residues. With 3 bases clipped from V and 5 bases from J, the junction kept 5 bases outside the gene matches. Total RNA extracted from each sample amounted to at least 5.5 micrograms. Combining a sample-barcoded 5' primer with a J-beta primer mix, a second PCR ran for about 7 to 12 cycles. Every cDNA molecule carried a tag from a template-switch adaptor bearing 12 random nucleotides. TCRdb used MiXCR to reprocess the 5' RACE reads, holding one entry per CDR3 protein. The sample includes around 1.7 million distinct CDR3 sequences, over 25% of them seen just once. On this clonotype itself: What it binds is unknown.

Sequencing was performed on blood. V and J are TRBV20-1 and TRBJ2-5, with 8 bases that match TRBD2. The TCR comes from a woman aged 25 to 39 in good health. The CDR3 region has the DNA TGCAGTGCTAGCGGGAGGGCCCACGAGACCCAGTACTTC. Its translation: CSASGRAHETQYF.